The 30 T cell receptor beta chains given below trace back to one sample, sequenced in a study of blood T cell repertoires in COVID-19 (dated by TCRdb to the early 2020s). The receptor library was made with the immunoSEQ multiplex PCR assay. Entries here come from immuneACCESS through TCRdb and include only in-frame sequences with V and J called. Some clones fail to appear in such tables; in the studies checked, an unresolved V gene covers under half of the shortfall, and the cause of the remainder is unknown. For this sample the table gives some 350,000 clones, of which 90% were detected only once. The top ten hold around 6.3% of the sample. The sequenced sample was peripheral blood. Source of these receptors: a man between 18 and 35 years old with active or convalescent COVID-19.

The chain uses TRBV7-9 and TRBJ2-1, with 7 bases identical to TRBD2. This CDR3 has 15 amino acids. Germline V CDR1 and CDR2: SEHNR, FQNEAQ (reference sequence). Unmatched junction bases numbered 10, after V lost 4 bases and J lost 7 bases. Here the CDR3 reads CASSSSGTFGNEQFF. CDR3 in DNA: TGTGCCAGCAGCTCCAGCGGGACTTTCGGGAATGAGCAGTTCTTC.

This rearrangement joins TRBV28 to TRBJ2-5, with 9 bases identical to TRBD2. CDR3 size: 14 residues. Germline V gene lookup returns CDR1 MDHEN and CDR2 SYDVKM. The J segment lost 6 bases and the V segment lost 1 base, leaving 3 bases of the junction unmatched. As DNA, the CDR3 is TGTGCCAGCAGTTTATCAGCGGGGGGAAAGACCCAGTACTTC. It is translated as CASSLSAGGKTQYF. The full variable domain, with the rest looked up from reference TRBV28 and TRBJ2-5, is DVKVTQSSRYLVKRTGEKVFLECVQDMDHENMFWYRQDPGLGLRLIYFSYDVKMKEKGDIPEGYSVSREKKERFSLILESASTNQTSMYLCASSLSAGGKTQYFGPGTRLLVL.

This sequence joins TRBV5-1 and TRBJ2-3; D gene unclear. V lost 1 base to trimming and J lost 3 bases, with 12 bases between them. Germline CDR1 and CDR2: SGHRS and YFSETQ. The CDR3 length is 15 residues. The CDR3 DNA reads TGCGCCAGCAGCTTGTTTGGCAAGGAGACAGATACGCAGTATTTT. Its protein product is CASSLFGKETDTQYF.

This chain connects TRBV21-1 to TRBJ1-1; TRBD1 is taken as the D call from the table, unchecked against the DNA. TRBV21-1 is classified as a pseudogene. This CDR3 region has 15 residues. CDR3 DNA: TGTGCCAGCAGAAGACAGGGGAGGGGGAACACTGAAGCTTTCTTT. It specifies CASRRQGRGNTEAFF.

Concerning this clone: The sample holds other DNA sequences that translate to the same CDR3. The CDR3 DNA reads TGTGCCAGCAGCTTGGTCAGTTCTAGCAATCAGCCCCAGCATTTT. Residues: CASSLVSSSNQPQHF. This chain joins TRBV5-6 and TRBJ1-5; unclear D gene. Trimming left V 0 bases short and J 0 bases short, with 7 bases between. Germline loops: CDR1 SGHDT, CDR2 YYEEEE. CDR3 length: 15 residues. The full variable domain, in which reference TRBV5-6 and TRBJ1-5 provide the parts outside the CDR3, is DAGVTQSPTHLIKTRGQQVTLRCSPKSGHDTVSWYQQALGQGPQFIFQYYEEEERQRGNFPDRFSGHQFPNYSSELNVNALLLGDSALYLCASSLVSSSNQPQHFGDGTRLSIL.

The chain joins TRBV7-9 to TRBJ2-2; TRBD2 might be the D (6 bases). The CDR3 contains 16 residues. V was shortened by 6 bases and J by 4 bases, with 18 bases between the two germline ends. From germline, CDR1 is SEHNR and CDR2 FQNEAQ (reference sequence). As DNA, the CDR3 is TGTGCCAGCAGACCCTCGGGGGAATGGGCCACCGGGGAGCTGTTTTTT. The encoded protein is CASRPSGEWATGELFF.

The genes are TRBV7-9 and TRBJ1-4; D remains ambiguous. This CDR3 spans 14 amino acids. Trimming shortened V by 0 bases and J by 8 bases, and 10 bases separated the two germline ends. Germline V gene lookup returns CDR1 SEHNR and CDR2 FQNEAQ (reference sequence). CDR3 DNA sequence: TGTGCCAGCAGCTTAGCTATTCGCGGGGAAAAACTGTTTTTT. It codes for CASSLAIRGEKLFF. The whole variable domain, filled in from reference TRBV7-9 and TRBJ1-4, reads DTGVSQNPRHKITKRGQNVTFRCDPISEHNRLYWYRQTLGQGPEFLTYFQNEAQLEKSRLLSDRFSAERPKGSFSTLEIQRTEQGDSAMYLCASSLAIRGEKLFFGSGTQLSVL.

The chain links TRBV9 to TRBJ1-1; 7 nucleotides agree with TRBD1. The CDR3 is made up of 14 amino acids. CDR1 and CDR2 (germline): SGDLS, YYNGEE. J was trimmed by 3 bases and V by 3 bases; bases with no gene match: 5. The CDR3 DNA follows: TGTGCCAGCAGCGCAACAGGGGATTACACTGAAGCTTTCTTT. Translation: CASSATGDYTEAFF.

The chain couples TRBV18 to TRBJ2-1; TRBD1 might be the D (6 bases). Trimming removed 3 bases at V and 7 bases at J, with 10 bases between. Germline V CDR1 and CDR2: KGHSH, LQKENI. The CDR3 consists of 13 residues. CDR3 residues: CASSPLGQNEQFF. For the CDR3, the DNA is TGTGCCAGCTCACCGCTGGGACAAAATGAGCAGTTCTTC. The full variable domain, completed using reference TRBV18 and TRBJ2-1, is NAGVMQNPRHLVRRRGQEARLRCSPMKGHSHVYWYRQLPEEGLKFMVYLQKENIIDESGMPKERFSAEFPKEGPSILRIQQVVRGDSAAYFCASSPLGQNEQFFGPGTRLTVL.

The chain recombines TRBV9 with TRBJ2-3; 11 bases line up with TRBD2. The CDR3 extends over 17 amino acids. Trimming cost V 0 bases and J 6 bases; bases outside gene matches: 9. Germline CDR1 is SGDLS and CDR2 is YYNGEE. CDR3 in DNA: TGTGCCAGCAGCGTAGGTAGTCTAGCGGGAGGAGGGGATACGCAGTATTTT. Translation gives CASSVGSLAGGGDTQYF.

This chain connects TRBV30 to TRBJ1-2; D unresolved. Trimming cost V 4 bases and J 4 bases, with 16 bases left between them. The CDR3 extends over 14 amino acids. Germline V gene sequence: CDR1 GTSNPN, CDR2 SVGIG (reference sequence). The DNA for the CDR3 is TGTGCCTGGACCGGTCCGCGCGTCGGCTATGGCTACACCTTC. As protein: CAWTGPRVGYGYTF.

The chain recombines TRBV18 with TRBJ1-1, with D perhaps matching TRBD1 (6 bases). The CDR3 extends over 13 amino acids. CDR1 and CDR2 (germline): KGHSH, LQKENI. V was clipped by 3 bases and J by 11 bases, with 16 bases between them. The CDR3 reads CASSPGGGIDAFF. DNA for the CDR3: TGTGCCAGCTCACCGGGGGGGGGCATTGATGCTTTCTTT.

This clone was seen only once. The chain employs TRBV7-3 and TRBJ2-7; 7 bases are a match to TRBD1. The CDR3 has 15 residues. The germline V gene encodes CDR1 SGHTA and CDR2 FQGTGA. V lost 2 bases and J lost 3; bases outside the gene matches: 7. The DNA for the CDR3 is TGTGCCAGCAGCTTAGTCCCGGCAGGGGGCTACGAGCAGTACTTC. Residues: CASSLVPAGGYEQYF.

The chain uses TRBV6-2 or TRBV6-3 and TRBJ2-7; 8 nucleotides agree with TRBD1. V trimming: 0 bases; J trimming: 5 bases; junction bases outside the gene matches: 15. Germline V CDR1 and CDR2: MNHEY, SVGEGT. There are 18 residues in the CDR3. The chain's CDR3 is CASSYSVMVGQGGDEQYF. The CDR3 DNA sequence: TGTGCCAGCAGTTACTCAGTTATGGTCGGACAGGGCGGCGACGAGCAGTACTTC.

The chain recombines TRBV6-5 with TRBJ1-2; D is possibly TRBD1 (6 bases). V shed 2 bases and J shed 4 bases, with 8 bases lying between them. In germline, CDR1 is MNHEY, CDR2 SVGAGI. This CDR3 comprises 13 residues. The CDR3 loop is CASSYQGSYGYTF. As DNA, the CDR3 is TGTGCCAGCAGTTACCAGGGGAGCTATGGCTACACCTTC.

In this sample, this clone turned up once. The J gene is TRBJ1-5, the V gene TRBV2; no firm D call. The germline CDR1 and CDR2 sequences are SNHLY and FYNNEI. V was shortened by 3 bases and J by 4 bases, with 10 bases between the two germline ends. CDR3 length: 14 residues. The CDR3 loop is CASSETRTNQPQHF. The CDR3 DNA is TGTGCCAGCAGTGAGACAAGGACTAATCAGCCCCAGCATTTT.

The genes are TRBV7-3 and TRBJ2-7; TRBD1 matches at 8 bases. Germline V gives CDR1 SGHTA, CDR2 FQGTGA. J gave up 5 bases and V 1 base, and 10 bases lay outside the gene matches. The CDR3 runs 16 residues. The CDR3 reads CASSLIQGGIMDEQYF. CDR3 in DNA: TGTGCCAGCAGCTTAATACAGGGGGGAATCATGGACGAGCAGTACTTC.

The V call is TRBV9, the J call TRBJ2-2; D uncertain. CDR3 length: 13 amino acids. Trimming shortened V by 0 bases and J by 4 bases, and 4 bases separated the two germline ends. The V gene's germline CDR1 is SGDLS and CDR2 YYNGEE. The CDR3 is CASSVGVTGELFF. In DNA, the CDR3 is TGTGCCAGCAGCGTAGGAGTCACCGGGGAGCTGTTTTTT.

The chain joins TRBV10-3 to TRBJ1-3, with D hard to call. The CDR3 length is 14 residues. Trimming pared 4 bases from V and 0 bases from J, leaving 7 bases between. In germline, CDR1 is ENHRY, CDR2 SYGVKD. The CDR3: CAISASFSGNTIYF. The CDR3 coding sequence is TGTGCCATCAGTGCTAGTTTCTCTGGAAACACCATATATTTT.

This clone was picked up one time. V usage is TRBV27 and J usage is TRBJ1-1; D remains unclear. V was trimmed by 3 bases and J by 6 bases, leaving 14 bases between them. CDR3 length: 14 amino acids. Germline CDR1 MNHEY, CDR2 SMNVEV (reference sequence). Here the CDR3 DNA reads TGTGCCAGCAGTTTGAGTCGGGAAATACCTGAAGCTTTCTTT. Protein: CASSLSREIPEAFF.

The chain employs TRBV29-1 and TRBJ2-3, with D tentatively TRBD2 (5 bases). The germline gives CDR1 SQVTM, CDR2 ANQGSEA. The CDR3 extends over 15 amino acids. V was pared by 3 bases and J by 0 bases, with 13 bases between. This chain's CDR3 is CSVDLARTSTDTQYF. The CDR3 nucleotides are TGCAGCGTTGATTTAGCGAGGACTAGCACAGATACGCAGTATTTT.

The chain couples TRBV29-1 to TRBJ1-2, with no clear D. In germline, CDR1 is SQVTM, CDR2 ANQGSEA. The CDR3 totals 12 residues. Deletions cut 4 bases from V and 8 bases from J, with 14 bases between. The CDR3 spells CSVVRGSEGYTF. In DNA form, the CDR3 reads TGCAGCGTTGTACGAGGGTCGGAGGGCTACACCTTC.

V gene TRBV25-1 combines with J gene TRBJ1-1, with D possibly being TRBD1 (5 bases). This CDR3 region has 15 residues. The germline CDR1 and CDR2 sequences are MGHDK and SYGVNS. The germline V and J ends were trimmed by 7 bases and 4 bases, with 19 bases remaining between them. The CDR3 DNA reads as TGTGCCAGCACCGCTTGGGACTGGGCTTCCACTGAAGCTTTCTTT. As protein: CASTAWDWASTEAFF.

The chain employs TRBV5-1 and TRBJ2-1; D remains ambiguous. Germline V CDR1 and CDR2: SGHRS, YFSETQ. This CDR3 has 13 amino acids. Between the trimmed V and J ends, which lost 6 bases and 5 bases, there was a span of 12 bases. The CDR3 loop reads CASTSRLNNEQFF. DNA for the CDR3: TGCGCCAGCACCTCGCGGCTAAACAATGAGCAGTTCTTC.

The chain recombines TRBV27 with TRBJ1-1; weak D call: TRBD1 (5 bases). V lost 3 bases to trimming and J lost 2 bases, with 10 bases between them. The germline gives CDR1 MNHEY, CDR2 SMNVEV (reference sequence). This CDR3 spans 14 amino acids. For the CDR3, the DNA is TGTGCCAGCAGTTTGGTCCAGGGAAACACTGAAGCTTTCTTT. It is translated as CASSLVQGNTEAFF.

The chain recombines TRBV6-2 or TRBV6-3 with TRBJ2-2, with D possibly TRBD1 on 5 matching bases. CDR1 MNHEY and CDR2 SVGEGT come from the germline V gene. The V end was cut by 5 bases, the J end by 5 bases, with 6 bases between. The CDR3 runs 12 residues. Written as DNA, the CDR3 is TGTGCCAGCAGTCAGGGTACCGGGGAGCTGTTTTTT. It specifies CASSQGTGELFF.

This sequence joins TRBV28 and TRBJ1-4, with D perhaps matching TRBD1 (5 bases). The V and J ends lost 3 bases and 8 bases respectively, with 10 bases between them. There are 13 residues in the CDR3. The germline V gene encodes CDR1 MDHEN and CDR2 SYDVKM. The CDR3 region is CASSLVGAEKLFF. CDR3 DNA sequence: TGTGCCAGCAGTTTGGTAGGGGCCGAAAAACTGTTTTTT.

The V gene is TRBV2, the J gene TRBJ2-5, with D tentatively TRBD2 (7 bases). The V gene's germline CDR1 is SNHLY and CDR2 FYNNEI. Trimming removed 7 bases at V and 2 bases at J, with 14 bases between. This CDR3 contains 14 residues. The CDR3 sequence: CASKLGGQQETQYF. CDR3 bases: TGTGCCAGCAAGTTGGGGGGGCAACAAGAGACCCAGTACTTC.

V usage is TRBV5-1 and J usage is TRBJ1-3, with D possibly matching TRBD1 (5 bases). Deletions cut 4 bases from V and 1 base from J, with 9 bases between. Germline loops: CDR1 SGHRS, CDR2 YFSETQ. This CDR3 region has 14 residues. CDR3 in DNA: TGCGCCAGCAGCGGCAGGGATTCTGGAAACACCATATATTTT. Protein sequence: CASSGRDSGNTIYF.

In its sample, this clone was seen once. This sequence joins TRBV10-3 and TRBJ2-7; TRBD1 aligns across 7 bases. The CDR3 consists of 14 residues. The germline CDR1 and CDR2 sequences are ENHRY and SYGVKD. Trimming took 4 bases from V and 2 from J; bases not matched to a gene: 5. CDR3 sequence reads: CAISAAGTAYEQYF. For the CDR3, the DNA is TGTGCCATCAGTGCGGCCGGGACAGCCTACGAGCAGTACTTC.